The next 3 T cell receptor beta chains were all read from a single sample in a study of identical twins. TCRdb ran MiXCR on the 5' RACE reads and lists one entry per CDR3 protein. The profile shows fewer than 900,000 distinct CDR3 sequences, 15% to 20% of them singletons. This sample also belongs to another study, concerning T cells expressing NK-cell markers.

The sample taken for sequencing was PBMCs. Receptor source: a woman aged 18-35 years in good health.

The chain recombines TRBV29-1 with TRBJ2-1; D possibly corresponds to TRBD1 (5 bases). There are 13 residues in the CDR3. Trimming took 5 bases from V and 4 from J, leaving 12 bases between them. Germline V lookup: CDR1 SQVTM, CDR2 ANQGSEA. The CDR3 sequence is CSVPTRDYNEQFF. As DNA, the CDR3 is TGCAGCGTTCCTACCAGGGATTACAATGAGCAGTTCTTC.

V and J are TRBV30 and TRBJ2-1; no clear D. V lost 5 bases and J lost 12, with 20 bases in between. The CDR3 totals 13 residues. The germline gives CDR1 GTSNPN, CDR2 SVGIG (reference sequence). Here the CDR3 reads CAWSSGLVDGQFF. CDR3 DNA sequence: TGTGCCTGGTCGAGTGGGCTAGTCGATGGGCAGTTCTTC.

The CDR3: CASSLYGRSGELFF. CDR3 DNA: TGTGCCAGCAGTTTATATGGCAGATCGGGGGAGCTGTTTTTT. The gene calls are TRBV27 and TRBJ2-2; no firm D call. Germline CDR1 reads MNHEY; CDR2 reads SMNVEV (reference sequence). The germline V and J ends were trimmed by 1 base and 8 bases, with 11 bases remaining between them. The CDR3 totals 14 residues.